These 9 T cell receptor beta chains were all obtained from the same sample, sequenced in a study of a mutant IDH1 vaccine in newly diagnosed glioma. The time point denotes: week 5, during vaccination. Alongside topical imiquimod, each dose of vaccine comprised 300 ug of mutant IDH1 20-mer peptide. No cognate antigen is known for these TCRs. Profiled with immunoSEQ multiplex PCR; TCRdb holds only in-frame clones, not every one. The table shows some 48,000 clones, with roughly 78% occurring only once. The material sequenced was PBMCs, taken from a glioma patient whose treatment included an IDH1 peptide vaccine. These receptors were obtained from a middle-aged woman with glioma.

J is TRBJ1-1 and V is TRBV11-2; D is uncertain. Germline V gene sequence: CDR1 SGHAT, CDR2 FQNNGV. The CDR3 is 13 amino acids. V was cut by 4 bases and J by 8 bases, with 14 bases left in between. CDR3 loop: CASSSNSFGEAFF. The CDR3 DNA is TGTGCCAGCAGCTCAAATTCATTTGGAGAAGCTTTCTTT.

The genes are TRBV5-1 and TRBJ1-1, with a weak D call TRBD1 (5 bases). CDR3 size: 17 residues. Germline V gives CDR1 SGHRS, CDR2 YFSETQ. Deletions cut 0 bases from V and 0 bases from J, with 15 bases between. The CDR3 loop reads CASSLGGTGGMNTEAFF. CDR3 bases: TGCGCCAGCAGCTTGGGAGGGACTGGGGGGATGAACACTGAAGCTTTCTTT.

This clone has only a few counts. This chain connects TRBV10-1 to TRBJ1-1; TRBD1 agrees at 10 bases. Trimming removed 2 bases from V and 6 bases from J; junction bases left unmatched: 9. CDR1 is WNHNN, CDR2 SYGVQD, per germline (reference sequence). The length of the CDR3 is 16 residues. The CDR3 region is CASSEDRGRGGPEAFF. The CDR3 DNA sequence: TGCGCCAGCAGTGAGGACAGGGGGCGCGGGGGCCCTGAAGCTTTCTTT.

The chain recombines TRBV6-5 with TRBJ1-2; TRBD1 matches 12 bases. Germline V gene lookup returns CDR1 MNHEY and CDR2 SVGAGI. This CDR3 is built from 15 residues. Trimming took 4 bases from V and 6 from J; bases not matched to a gene: 6. CDR3 bases: TGTGCCAGCAGTTCTCCCGGGACAGGGGGCCATGGCTACACCTTC. The encoded protein is CASSSPGTGGHGYTF.

The chain couples TRBV5-1 to TRBJ1-2; perhaps TRBD1 as D (6 bases). The V gene lost 4 bases and the J gene lost 4 bases, with 14 bases spanning the gap. The length of the CDR3 is 14 residues. CDR1 and CDR2 (germline): SGHRS, YFSETQ. The CDR3 coding sequence is TGCGCCAGCAGCCAGGGAGGACAGACCTATGGCTACACCTTC. Its translation: CASSQGGQTYGYTF. The full variable domain, rest sourced from reference TRBV5-1 and TRBJ1-2, is KAGVTQTPRYLIKTRGQQVTLSCSPISGHRSVSWYQQTPGQGLQFLFEYFSETQRNKGNFPGRFSGRQFSNSRSEMNVSTLELGDSALYLCASSQGGQTYGYTFGSGTRLTVV.

The chain joins TRBV7-9 to TRBJ1-1; TRBD1 agrees at 7 bases. Trimming took 4 bases from V and 0 from J; bases not matched to a gene: 8. This CDR3 contains 16 residues. Germline CDR1 reads SEHNR; CDR2 reads FQNEAQ (reference sequence). The CDR3 protein is CASSSPGTAMNTEAFF. The DNA for the CDR3 is TGTGCCAGCAGCTCACCCGGGACAGCCATGAACACTGAAGCTTTCTTT.

The chain is built from TRBV4-3 and TRBJ1-2; TRBD1 matches at 10 bases. V lost 1 base, J lost 4 bases, and 0 bases stayed unmatched. The CDR3 consists of 14 residues. CDR1 is LGHNA, CDR2 YSLEER, per germline. In nucleotides, the CDR3 is TGCGCCAGCAGCCAAGGGGACAGGGGCTATGGCTACACCTTC. The encoded protein is CASSQGDRGYGYTF.

The gene calls are TRBV30 and TRBJ2-7; TRBD1 is a possible D gene (6 bases). The germline gives CDR1 GTSNPN, CDR2 SVGIG (reference sequence). Trimming pared 3 bases from V and 7 bases from J, leaving 22 bases between. The CDR3 runs to 15 residues. The CDR3: CAWSRLGTNLREQYF. The CDR3, as DNA: TGTGCCTGGAGCCGACTTGGGACAAATCTACGGGAGCAGTACTTC.

The V and J genes are TRBV7-9 and TRBJ1-5; no reliable D call. V lost 3 bases, J lost 3 bases, and 3 bases lay in between. The CDR3 has 12 residues. Germline V gives CDR1 SEHNR, CDR2 FQNEAQ (reference sequence). In DNA form, the CDR3 reads TGTGCCAGCAGCTTCGACAATCAGCCCCAGCATTTT. It codes for CASSFDNQPQHF. Variable domain in full (rest from reference TRBV7-9 and TRBJ1-5): DTGVSQNPRHKITKRGQNVTFRCDPISEHNRLYWYRQTLGQGPEFLTYFQNEAQLEKSRLLSDRFSAERPKGSFSTLEIQRTEQGDSAMYLCASSFDNQPQHFGDGTRLSIL.